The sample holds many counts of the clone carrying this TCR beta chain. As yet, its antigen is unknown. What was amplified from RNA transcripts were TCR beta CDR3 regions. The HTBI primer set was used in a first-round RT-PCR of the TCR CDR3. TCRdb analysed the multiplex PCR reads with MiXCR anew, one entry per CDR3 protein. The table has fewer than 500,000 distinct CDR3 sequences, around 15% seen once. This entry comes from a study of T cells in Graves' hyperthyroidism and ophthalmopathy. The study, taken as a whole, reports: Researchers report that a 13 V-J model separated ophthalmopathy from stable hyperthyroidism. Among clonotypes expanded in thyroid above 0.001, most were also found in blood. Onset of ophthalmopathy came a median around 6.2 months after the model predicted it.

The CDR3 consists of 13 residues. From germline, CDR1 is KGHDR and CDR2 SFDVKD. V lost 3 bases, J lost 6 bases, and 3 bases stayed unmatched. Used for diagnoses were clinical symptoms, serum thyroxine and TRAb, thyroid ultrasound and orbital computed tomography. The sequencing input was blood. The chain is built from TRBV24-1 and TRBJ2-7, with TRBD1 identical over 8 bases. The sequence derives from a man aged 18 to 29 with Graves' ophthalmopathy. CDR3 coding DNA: TGTGCCACCAGTGATCAGGGGGCGGGCGAGCAGTACTTC. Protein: CATSDQGAGEQYF.